These 10 T cell receptor beta chains share one sample of origin, sequenced in a study of blood T cells in healthy people across ages. The second PCR ran 7 to 11 cycles with a sample-barcoded 5' primer and J-beta primers. TCRdb independently ran MiXCR on the 5' RACE reads; one entry per CDR3 protein. The table lists about 1.6 million distinct CDR3 sequences, almost 35% of them singletons. Sequencing input: blood. The receptors shown here come from a woman aged 25 to 39 in good health.

The chain couples TRBV7-9 to TRBJ2-1; D is undetermined. Germline V gene lookup returns CDR1 SEHNR and CDR2 FQNEAQ (reference sequence). The CDR3 length is 14 residues. Trimming took off 3 bases at V and 5 bases at J, with 11 bases between the two ends. The DNA of the CDR3 is TGTGCCAGCAGCTTCTGGCGGAAGGACAATGAGCAGTTCTTC. It yields the protein CASSFWRKDNEQFF.

This clonotype was counted between two and nine times. V and J are TRBV7-2 and TRBJ2-5; 12 nucleotides line up with TRBD2. The J segment lost 5 bases and the V segment lost 4 bases, leaving 17 bases of the junction unmatched. This CDR3 comprises 19 residues. The germline CDR1 and CDR2 sequences are SGHTA and FQGNSA. CDR3: CASSSYELASGRAGETQYF. The CDR3 coding sequence is TGTGCCAGCAGCTCCTACGAGTTGGCTAGCGGGAGGGCCGGGGAGACCCAGTACTTC.

The chain carries TRBV21-1 and TRBJ1-5; TRBD1 is the table's D call, not checked against the DNA. TRBV21-1 has pseudogene status. This CDR3 spans 19 amino acids. CDR3 loop: CAGSAKGTATTVGNQPQHF. DNA for the CDR3: TGTGCCGGCAGCGCAAAGGGGACAGCCACAACCGTGGGCAATCAGCCCCAGCATTTT.

The rearrangement joins TRBV28 to TRBJ2-1; D is unresolved. V lost 5 bases, J lost 8 bases, and 19 bases lay in between. The CDR3 has 15 amino acids. Germline loops: CDR1 MDHEN, CDR2 SYDVKM. The CDR3 here is CASSPSFSGNYEQFF. DNA of the CDR3: TGTGCCAGCAGTCCTTCATTCTCTGGAAATTATGAGCAGTTCTTC. Drawing the rest from reference TRBV28 and TRBJ2-1, the complete variable domain is DVKVTQSSRYLVKRTGEKVFLECVQDMDHENMFWYRQDPGLGLRLIYFSYDVKMKEKGDIPEGYSVSREKKERFSLILESASTNQTSMYLCASSPSFSGNYEQFFGPGTRLTVL.

This clonotype turned up a few times. This may be a read error: a much more frequent sequence differs by one nucleotide. This rearrangement joins TRBV20-1 to TRBJ2-7; 7 bases map to TRBD2. The end of the DNA is better explained by TRBJ2-5, so the J call may be wrong. Per germline, CDR1 DFQATT and CDR2 SNEGSKA (reference sequence). The CDR3 totals 15 residues. CDR3 sequence (DNA): TGCAGTACTAGCCCCCCCTCGGGGGGTTGGGAGACCCAGTACTTC. It specifies CSTSPPSGGWETQYF.

At least ten counts were recorded for this clonotype. The chain combines TRBV5-4 with TRBJ2-5; the D is unclear. V lost 2 bases to trimming and J lost 1 base, with 6 bases between them. The germline V gene has CDR1 SGHNT and CDR2 YYREEE (reference sequence). The CDR3 consists of 13 residues. CDR3 bases: TGTGCCAGCAGCTTTGGGGTCCAAGAGACCCAGTACTTC. It specifies CASSFGVQETQYF.

The table lists this clonotype with a few counts. The CDR3 sequence: CASSEAGQGFNEKLFF. The CDR3 nucleotides are TGTGCCAGCAGTGAAGCCGGACAGGGGTTTAATGAAAAACTGTTTTTT. J is TRBJ1-4 and V is TRBV25-1; TRBD1 matches at 9 bases. The CDR3 runs to 16 residues. V dropped 2 bases and J dropped 4; count of bases not matched to a gene: 5. Germline assignment: CDR1 MGHDK and CDR2 SYGVNS.

The rearrangement uses TRBV9 and TRBJ2-1, with D maybe TRBD1 (6 bases). This CDR3 has 18 amino acids. Germline V lookup: CDR1 SGDLS, CDR2 YYNGEE. Trimming shortened V by 0 bases and J by 8 bases, and 24 bases separated the two germline ends. CDR3 sequence (DNA): TGTGCCAGCAGCGTAGTTACCGGCCCACCGGGGTGGGGGCATGAGCAGTTCTTC. It specifies CASSVVTGPPGWGHEQFF.

The rearrangement links TRBV2 to TRBJ1-2; possibly TRBD1 for D (6 bases). In germline, CDR1 is SNHLY, CDR2 FYNNEI. This CDR3 is 16 amino acids long. Trimming pared 4 bases from V and 2 bases from J, leaving 17 bases between. The DNA of the CDR3 is TGTGCCAGCAGTGTAGGTTCGGACAGCCCAAACTATGGCTACACCTTC. Translation: CASSVGSDSPNYGYTF.

This chain joins TRBV7-8 and TRBJ2-7, with 9 bases that match TRBD1. This CDR3 is 15 amino acids long. The junction had 9 bases not matched to a gene; V was cut back by 4 bases and J by 5 bases. CDR1 is SGHVS, CDR2 FQNEAQ, per germline. The CDR3 is CASSSPGTGLDEQYF. DNA of the CDR3: TGTGCCAGCAGCTCACCCGGGACAGGGCTGGACGAGCAGTACTTC.